The clone carrying this T cell receptor beta chain appeared a few times. The Seattle patients, enrolled during active infection, were followed longitudinally. This specimen comes from a study of blood T cell repertoires in COVID-19. Study summary: Specimens from acute and convalescent COVID-19 originated in the United States, Italy and Spain.

The V end was cut by 5 bases, the J end by 1 base, with 5 bases between. This CDR3 is built from 12 residues. CDR1 and CDR2 from the germline V gene are SEHNR and FQNEAQ (reference sequence). Methods used by the authors: Reference gene primer amplification yielded estimated nucleated cell counts. The protocol was immunoSEQ multiplex PCR, while the TCRdb copy is restricted to in-frame clones and leaves out a portion. V and J calls and clone size are as listed in that table; D and trimming were resolved from the DNA. Of about 170,000 clones in the sample, about 90% were seen once. This clonotype was sampled from a man aged 25 to 40 with COVID-19, enrolled during active disease. The sample was peripheral blood. The V and J genes are TRBV7-9 and TRBJ1-1; D uncertain. The CDR3: CASSGGNTEAFF. The CDR3 DNA reads as TGTGCCAGCAGCGGAGGGAACACTGAAGCTTTCTTT.